Below, 27 T cell receptor beta chains from the same sample are listed, as sequenced in a study of lung T cells in sarcoidosis with Löfgren's syndrome. TCRdb fed the reads into MiXCR, producing one record per CDR3 protein. The repertoire holds roughly 3,500 distinct CDR3 sequences, with about a sixth as singletons. Sequenced input: CD4+ T cells from bronchoalveolar lavage. All receptors derive from a human donor with sarcoidosis (Löfgren's syndrome or another form), or a control subject (not recorded which).

By sample share, this clonotype is medium-sized. The rearrangement links TRBV12-5 to TRBJ1-6; D unclear. V was cut by 1 base and J by 5 bases, with 0 bases left in between. The CDR3 spans 12 residues. Germline values: CDR1 LGHNT, CDR2 FRNRAP. In DNA, the CDR3 is TGTGCTAGTGGTTTGGATAATTCACCCCTCCACTTT. Translating gives CASGLDNSPLHF.

Concerning this clonotype itself: The germline gene is not matched at one end of the junction; a read error may be the cause. The genes are TRBV7-2 and TRBJ1-1; 7 nucleotides line up with TRBD1. The CDR3 runs to 13 residues. Germline V CDR1 and CDR2: SGHTA, FQGNSA. CDR3: CASSTHRGGETFF. The CDR3 DNA reads as TGTGCCAGCAGCACTCACAGGGGTGGTGAAACTTTCTTT.

V gene TRBV6-2 or TRBV6-3 combines with J gene TRBJ1-6; a possible D gene is TRBD1 (5 bases). V gave up 11 bases and J gave up 15 bases, with 17 bases separating them. The CDR3 spans 11 residues. Germline V gene sequence: CDR1 MNHEY, CDR2 SVGEGT. The CDR3 spells CAGGTGRLLHF. The CDR3 DNA sequence: TGTGCCGGTGGGACGGGGAGACTCCTCCACTTT.

By proportion, this clonotype is medium-sized (0.01 to 0.1%). The chain couples TRBV5-1 to TRBJ2-1, with a weak D call TRBD1 (6 bases). Between the trimmed V and J ends, which lost 0 bases and 9 bases, there was a span of 7 bases. The CDR3 totals 12 residues. Germline-derived CDR1 and CDR2 are SGHRS and YFSETQ. CDR3 amino acids: CASSLEGVEQFF. The CDR3 nucleotides are TGCGCCAGCAGCTTGGAGGGGGTTGAGCAGTTCTTC.

This clonotype has at least ten counts. The chain employs TRBV14 and TRBJ2-1; 9 bases fit TRBD2. The germline V gene has CDR1 SGHDN and CDR2 FVKESK. Losses at the gene ends were 1 base for V and 6 bases for J; bases not matched to a gene: 7. The CDR3 has 16 residues. The CDR3 region has the DNA TGTGCCAGCAGCCAAGGTCTTGGTAGCGGGAGCAATGAGCAGTTCTTC. Translating gives CASSQGLGSGSNEQFF.

By share, this clonotype counts as medium-sized (0.01 to 0.1%). This chain links TRBV2 with TRBJ2-5; D is unresolved. V dropped 3 bases and J dropped 5 bases, with 7 bases sitting between them. There are 12 residues in the CDR3. CDR1 and CDR2 from the germline V gene are SNHLY and FYNNEI. CDR3 DNA sequence: TGTGCCAGCAGTGAGATAGTGGAGACCCAGTACTTC. Translated, it gives CASSEIVETQYF.

A remark on this clonotype: This sequence may be a read error, since a much larger clone differs from it by one base. In DNA form, the CDR3 reads TGTGCCAGTAGTTTCCGTCACTATGGCTACACCTTC. Protein: CASSFRHYGYTF. The rearrangement links TRBV19 to TRBJ1-2; D is unclear. CDR3 size: 12 residues. The germline V gene encodes CDR1 LNHDA and CDR2 SQIVND (reference sequence). Trimming left V 5 bases short and J 3 bases short, with 7 bases between.

This clonotype is medium-sized (0.01 to 0.1%) in the sample. The rearrangement links TRBV7-9 to TRBJ2-5; D is unresolved. V lost 1 base to trimming and J lost 2 bases, with 8 bases between them. This CDR3 has 14 amino acids. The germline gives CDR1 SEHNR, CDR2 FQNEAQ (reference sequence). The CDR3 DNA reads as TGTGCCAGCAGCTTAGAGGCTGGGCAAGAGACCCAGTACTTC. It codes for CASSLEAGQETQYF.

By proportion, this clonotype is medium-sized (0.01 to 0.1%). V usage is TRBV6-1 and J usage is TRBJ2-5; TRBD1 aligns across 8 bases. Germline V CDR1 and CDR2: MNHNS, SASEGT. Losses at the gene ends were 6 bases for V and 4 bases for J; bases not matched to a gene: 4. The CDR3 is 13 amino acids. The CDR3 DNA reads as TGTGCCAGCAGACGAGGACAGGGAGAGACCCAGTACTTC. Protein sequence: CASRRGQGETQYF.

The table lists this clonotype with a few counts. This chain connects TRBV5-6 to TRBJ2-7; no clear D. The CDR3 sequence is 11 residues long. Between the trimmed V and J ends, which lost 4 bases and 3 bases, there was a span of 5 bases. Germline CDR1 is SGHDT and CDR2 is YYEEEE. The CDR3 DNA reads as TGTGCCAGCAGCCGCCTCTACGAGCAGTACTTC. This translates into CASSRLYEQYF. Looking up the rest from reference TRBV5-6 and TRBJ2-7 gives the full variable domain: DAGVTQSPTHLIKTRGQQVTLRCSPKSGHDTVSWYQQALGQGPQFIFQYYEEEERQRGNFPDRFSGHQFPNYSSELNVNALLLGDSALYLCASSRLYEQYFGPGTRLTVT.

By sample fraction, this clonotype is medium-sized (0.01 to 0.1%). The gene calls are TRBV20-1 and TRBJ1-1; D unclear. This CDR3 has 13 amino acids. Trimming removed 4 bases from V and 5 bases from J, with 14 bases in between. CDR1 is DFQATT and CDR2 is SNEGSKA in the germline V gene (reference sequence). The CDR3 protein is CSATSRPETEAFF. CDR3 DNA: TGCAGTGCTACATCACGTCCGGAGACTGAAGCTTTCTTT.

This clonotype is labeled medium-sized (0.01 to 0.1%). V is TRBV12-3 or TRBV12-4 and J is TRBJ2-2, with a possible D match to TRBD2 (5 bases). The CDR3 runs 16 residues. The ends were cut back, 1 base at V and 8 bases at J, with 17 bases in the middle. CDR3 DNA sequence: TGTGCCAGCAGTTTAGTAAGGACTTCCACCCCAGGGGAGCTGTTTTTT. Residues: CASSLVRTSTPGELFF.

This clonotype showed up just once. Sequence at one end of the junction differs from germline and may be a read error. The V call is TRBV20-1, the J call TRBJ1-6; D is unresolved. The germline V gene encodes CDR1 DFQATT and CDR2 SNEGSKA (reference sequence). There are 13 residues in the CDR3. Here the CDR3 reads CSASARTNSPLHF. DNA for the CDR3: TGTAGTGCTAGCGCGCGGACCAATTCACCCCTCCACTTT.

About this clonotype itself: A much larger clone lies one base from this, so it may be a read error. The rearrangement joins TRBV5-4 to TRBJ2-1; D not certain. V was pared by 4 bases and J by 12 bases, with 17 bases between. Per germline, CDR1 SGHNT and CDR2 YYREEE (reference sequence). This CDR3 spans 13 amino acids. CDR3 in amino acids: CASSPVKGGGQFF. The CDR3 nucleotides are TGTGCCAGCAGCCCGGTAAAGGGCGGTGGGCAGTTCTTC.

Turning to this clonotype: A read error is possible here, since a much larger clone lies one base away. This chain links TRBV7-7 with TRBJ2-2, with D unclear. There are 13 residues in the CDR3. Looked up from germline, CDR1 is SSHAT and CDR2 is FNYEAQ (reference sequence). CDR3 sequence reads: CAGSFGLDGELFF. In nucleotides, the CDR3 is TGTGCCGGCAGCTTTGGGTTGGACGGGGAGCTGTTTTTT.

This clonotype is categorized as medium-sized (0.01 to 0.1%). The gene calls are TRBV2 and TRBJ1-1, with a possible D match to TRBD1 (6 bases). V dropped 6 bases and J dropped 10 bases, with 21 bases sitting between them. The CDR3 totals 14 residues. Germline loops: CDR1 SNHLY, CDR2 FYNNEI. The CDR3 DNA reads as TGTGCCAGCAGGGAGTCGGTCGGGGGGCCGAGAGCTTTCTTT. Translating gives CASRESVGGPRAFF.

This clonotype is termed medium-sized (0.01 to 0.1%). V is TRBV18 and J is TRBJ1-1; D gene ambiguous. This CDR3 spans 17 amino acids. Trimming removed 3 bases at V and 0 bases at J, with 17 bases between. Germline V gene data show CDR1 as KGHSH and CDR2 as LQKENI. The CDR3 DNA reads TGTGCCAGCTCACCCTCACAAGTCCGAAGTATGAACACTGAAGCTTTCTTT. This gives the protein CASSPSQVRSMNTEAFF.

By proportion, this clonotype is medium-sized. This chain uses TRBV6-1 with TRBJ2-7; 10 nucleotides match TRBD1. Trimming cost V 6 bases and J 3 bases; bases outside gene matches: 11. The CDR3 totals 16 residues. The V gene's germline CDR1 is MNHNS and CDR2 SASEGT. Here the CDR3 DNA reads TGTGCCAGCAGGCGACAGGGGGCTGGTAATGACTACGAGCAGTACGTC. Its protein is CASRRQGAGNDYEQYV.

This clonotype showed up many times. V gene TRBV5-4 combines with J gene TRBJ2-3; 15 bases agree with TRBD2. The CDR3 is made up of 17 amino acids. Germline-derived CDR1 and CDR2 are SGHNT and YYREEE (reference sequence). J lost 3 bases, V lost 4 bases, and 6 bases had no gene match. The CDR3 bases are TGTGCCAGCAGCCGGACTAGCGGGGGGGCCGGTACAGATACGCAGTATTTT. It translates to CASSRTSGGAGTDTQYF.

This clonotype is large. The chain joins TRBV6-2 or TRBV6-3 to TRBJ2-7, with TRBD2 identical over 10 bases. Germline CDR1 is MNHEY and CDR2 is SVGEGT. The CDR3 runs to 15 residues. V trimming: 0 bases; J trimming: 6 bases; junction bases outside the gene matches: 5. The CDR3 sequence is CASSYSELAGSEQYV. The CDR3 DNA reads as TGTGCCAGCAGTTACTCGGAACTAGCGGGAAGCGAGCAGTACGTC.

This clonotype was seen a few times. A much larger clone is a single base away; this may be a read error. The J gene is TRBJ1-2, the V gene TRBV19; D gene uncertain. Trimming cost V 5 bases and J 3 bases, with 7 bases left between them. This CDR3 contains 12 residues. Germline CDR1 and CDR2: LNHDA and SQIVND (reference sequence). The CDR3, as DNA: TGTGCCAGTAGTCTTCAGGACTATGGCTACACCTTC. This translates into CASSLQDYGYTF.

By share, this clonotype counts as medium-sized. This chain joins TRBV27 and TRBJ2-4, with D hard to call. The CDR3 length is 14 residues. V gave up 10 bases and J gave up 1 base, with 14 bases separating them. Germline V gene lookup returns CDR1 MNHEY and CDR2 SMNVEV (reference sequence). The CDR3 DNA reads TGTGCCACCCGACCCTTTAAGGCCAAAAACATTCAGTACTTC. Translating it yields CATRPFKAKNIQYF.

This clonotype is termed medium-sized. The rearrangement uses TRBV3-1 and TRBJ1-1; a weak D match, TRBD1 (5 bases). Germline CDR1 and CDR2: LGHDT and YNNKEL (reference sequence). Between the trimmed V and J ends, which lost 1 base and 4 bases, there was a span of 7 bases. This CDR3 contains 13 residues. The CDR3 loop is CASSQGRGTEAFF. In nucleotides, the CDR3 is TGTGCCAGCAGCCAAGGGAGGGGCACTGAAGCTTTCTTT.

By proportion, this clonotype is medium-sized. The CDR3 reads CASSLGTASPYGYTF. In DNA form, the CDR3 reads TGTGCCAGCAGCTTGGGGACAGCATCCCCTTATGGCTACACCTTC. The genes are TRBV7-8 and TRBJ1-2; 7 bases are a match to TRBD1. With V trimmed by 3 bases and J by 5 bases, 9 bases remained unmatched. The CDR3 has 15 amino acids. CDR1 SGHVS and CDR2 FQNEAQ come from the germline V gene.

This clonotype is medium-sized in the sample. The chain employs TRBV14 and TRBJ1-2, with D perhaps matching TRBD1 (6 bases). This CDR3 region has 12 residues. Germline V gene lookup returns CDR1 SGHDN and CDR2 FVKESK. V was clipped by 3 bases and J by 5 bases, with 7 bases between them. Written as DNA, the CDR3 is TGTGCCAGCAGCCACAGGGGATATGGCTACACCTTC. Residues: CASSHRGYGYTF.

This clonotype is medium-sized in the sample. The chain joins TRBV20-1 to TRBJ1-3; tentatively, D is TRBD1 (6 bases). The CDR3 has 15 amino acids. Germline assignment: CDR1 DFQATT and CDR2 SNEGSKA (reference sequence). The V end lost 3 bases, the J end lost 0 bases, and 12 bases lay between the germline ends. CDR3 coding DNA: TGCAGTGCTAGTGAGCCCAGGGGCTCTGGAAACACCATATATTTT. This gives the protein CSASEPRGSGNTIYF.

By share of the sample, this clonotype is medium-sized. V usage is TRBV18 and J usage is TRBJ2-3; TRBD2 aligns across 10 bases. Germline values: CDR1 KGHSH, CDR2 LQKENI. The CDR3 is 16 residues long. V shed 6 bases and J 1 base; nucleotides not matched to a gene: 7. CDR3 sequence reads: CASSIAGGSGTDTQYF. CDR3 sequence (DNA): TGTGCCAGCTCCATAGCGGGAGGTAGTGGCACAGATACGCAGTATTTT.